Listed below are T cell receptor beta chains from one sample, sequenced in a study of tumor and adjacent non-tumor tissue in lung cancer. TCRdb re-analysed the multiplex PCR reads in MiXCR, keeping a single row per CDR3 protein. The repertoire holds approximately 100,000 distinct CDR3 sequences, with 50% to 70% as singletons. Sequencing used distant non-tumor lung tissue. The receptors derive from a man in his sixties with non-small cell lung cancer. CDR3s include the opening cysteine and the closing phenylalanine or tryptophan. Fields, in order: CDR3 protein, CDR3 DNA, V gene, D gene, clone size, J gene. D genes are given only for firm matches. Size is omitted from some rows. Given values are once, few, many or a class for expanded clones.

CDR3 protein: CASSSHFNTVAETQYF; CDR3 DNA: TGTGCCAGCAGCTCGCATTTCAACACCGTGGCCGAGACACAGTACTTC; V gene: TRBV5-6; D gene: .; clone size: .; J gene: TRBJ2-5
CDR3 protein: CASSYRGTSGSDEQFF; CDR3 DNA: TGTGCCAGCAGTTACAGGGGGACTAGCGGGAGCGATGAGCAGTTCTTC; V gene: TRBV6-1; D gene: TRBD2; clone size: many; J gene: TRBJ2-1
CDR3 protein: CASSSGQGHYTF; CDR3 DNA: TGTGCCAGCAGTTCAGGACAGGGTCACTACACCTTC; V gene: TRBV6-6; D gene: TRBD1; clone size: .; J gene: TRBJ1-2
CDR3 protein: CASSQERRPTEKLFF; CDR3 DNA: TGCGCCAGCAGCCAAGAGAGACGGCCGACTGAAAAACTGTTTTTT; V gene: TRBV4-1; D gene: .; clone size: few; J gene: TRBJ1-4
CDR3 protein: CASSRSGSGGETQYF; CDR3 DNA: TGTGCCAGCAGCCGTAGCGGGAGCGGAGGAGAGACCCAGTACTTC; V gene: TRBV28; D gene: TRBD2; clone size: many; J gene: TRBJ2-5
CDR3 protein: CASSKRDYLRDTQYF; CDR3 DNA: TGTGCCAGCAGTAAGCGGGACTACCTAAGAGATACGCAGTATTTT; V gene: TRBV28; D gene: TRBD2; clone size: many; J gene: TRBJ2-3
CDR3 protein: CAISFAALGDNTEAFF; CDR3 DNA: TGCGCCATCAGCTTCGCCGCGTTAGGAGATAACACTGAAGCTTTCTTT; V gene: TRBV5-1; D gene: .; clone size: .; J gene: TRBJ1-1
CDR3 protein: CASSERLANNGELFF; CDR3 DNA: TGTGCCAGCAGCGAGAGACTAGCTAACAACGGGGAGCTGTTTTTT; V gene: TRBV11-2; D gene: TRBD2; clone size: once; J gene: TRBJ2-2
CDR3 protein: CASSIPPLDTQYF; CDR3 DNA: TGTGCCAGCAGTATACCACCTTTGGATACGCAGTATTTT; V gene: TRBV28; D gene: .; clone size: .; J gene: TRBJ2-3
CDR3 protein: CASSLKAGATSTDTQYF; CDR3 DNA: TGTGCCAGCAGCCTTAAAGCCGGGGCCACTAGCACAGATACGCAATATTTT; V gene: TRBV5-4; D gene: .; clone size: .; J gene: TRBJ2-3
CDR3 protein: CASRGLAVRDEQFF; CDR3 DNA: TGTGCCAGTAGAGGACTAGCGGTAAGAGATGAGCAGTTCTTC; V gene: TRBV6-2/TRBV6-3; D gene: TRBD2; clone size: .; J gene: TRBJ2-1
CDR3 protein: CNVTASSYEQYF; CDR3 DNA: TGCAACGTGACGGCGAGCTCCTACGAACAGTACTTC; V gene: TRBV29-1; D gene: .; clone size: .; J gene: TRBJ2-7
CDR3 protein: CASSYGASSPYEQYF; CDR3 DNA: TGTGCCAGCAGTTACGGGGCTTCTAGTCCCTACGAGCAGTACTTC; V gene: TRBV6-5; D gene: .; clone size: many; J gene: TRBJ2-7
CDR3 protein: CASMRGLAGDPYEQYF; CDR3 DNA: TGTGCCAGCATGAGGGGGCTAGCGGGAGATCCCTACGAACAGTACTTC; V gene: TRBV6-6; D gene: TRBD2; clone size: .; J gene: TRBJ2-7
CDR3 protein: CIARAPLAWYEQYF; CDR3 DNA: TGCATTGCTAGAGCTCCATTAGCGTGGTACGAGCAGTACTTC; V gene: TRBV20-1; D gene: .; clone size: .; J gene: TRBJ2-7
CDR3 protein: CSAGGGGAGTDMQYF; CDR3 DNA: TGCAGTGCTGGAGGCGGGGGGGCGGGCACAGATATGCAGTATTTT; V gene: TRBV20-1; D gene: TRBD2; clone size: .; J gene: TRBJ2-3
CDR3 protein: CASSLGSGVSTDTQYF; CDR3 DNA: TGTGCCAGCAGCTTAGGGAGCGGAGTGAGCACAGATACGCAGTATTTT; V gene: TRBV11-3; D gene: .; clone size: medium-sized; J gene: TRBJ2-3
CDR3 protein: CASSLIPGLNTEAFF; CDR3 DNA: TGTGCCAGCAGCTTAATCCCGGGGTTGAACACTGAAGCTTTCTTT; V gene: TRBV11-3; D gene: .; clone size: medium-sized; J gene: TRBJ1-1
CDR3 protein: CAVSPEELTGELFF; CDR3 DNA: TGTGCCGTCAGCCCCGAGGAGCTCACCGGAGAGCTGTTTTTT; V gene: TRBV11-3; D gene: .; clone size: .; J gene: TRBJ2-2
CDR3 protein: CASSSGLYRELFF; CDR3 DNA: TGTGCCAGTAGCTCCGGACTATACAGGGAGCTGTTTTTT; V gene: TRBV11-1; D gene: .; clone size: .; J gene: TRBJ2-2
CDR3 protein: CASSLAMMDGYTF; CDR3 DNA: TGTGCCAGCAGCTTAGCCATGATGGACGGCTACACCTTC; V gene: TRBV11-3; D gene: .; clone size: .; J gene: TRBJ1-2
CDR3 protein: CVSSQDSARVETQYF; CDR3 DNA: TGCGTCAGCAGCCAAGATTCTGCTAGGGTTGAGACCCAGTACTTC; V gene: TRBV4-3; D gene: .; clone size: .; J gene: TRBJ2-5
CDR3 protein: CSAQRWGIAGNTIYF; CDR3 DNA: TGCAGTGCCCAAAGGTGGGGAATAGCTGGAAACACCATATATTTT; V gene: TRBV20-1; D gene: .; clone size: few; J gene: TRBJ1-3
CDR3 protein: CAISAGKGSDTQYF; CDR3 DNA: TGTGCCATCTCGGCAGGGAAAGGGTCAGATACGCAGTATTTT; V gene: TRBV10-3; D gene: .; clone size: many; J gene: TRBJ2-3
CDR3 protein: CASSYTGGQETQYF; CDR3 DNA: TGTGCCAGCAGCTATACGGGAGGGCAAGAGACCCAGTACTTC; V gene: TRBV6-5; D gene: TRBD2; clone size: many; J gene: TRBJ2-5
CDR3 protein: CSARARQVLTGELFF; CDR3 DNA: TGCAGTGCTAGAGCTCGACAGGTCTTAACCGGGGAGCTGTTTTTT; V gene: TRBV20-1; D gene: .; clone size: .; J gene: TRBJ2-2
CDR3 protein: CASSESLRTGGAGPRHF; CDR3 DNA: TGTGCCAGCAGTGAAAGCTTACGGACAGGTGGAGCGGGACCCCGGCATTTT; V gene: TRBV6-1; D gene: TRBD1; clone size: .; J gene: TRBJ1-5
CDR3 protein: CASSQGQRPADGELFF; CDR3 DNA: TGCGCCAGCAGCCAAGGGCAAAGACCCGCCGACGGGGAGCTGTTTTTT; V gene: TRBV4-1; D gene: .; clone size: .; J gene: TRBJ2-2
CDR3 protein: CASSPRSNQPQHF; CDR3 DNA: TGTGCCAGCAGCCCACGGAGCAATCAGCCCCAGCATTTT; V gene: TRBV6-5; D gene: .; clone size: many; J gene: TRBJ1-5
CDR3 protein: CSTRLASSYEQYF; CDR3 DNA: TGCAGTACTAGATTGGCTAGCTCCTACGAGCAGTATTTC; V gene: TRBV20-1; D gene: .; clone size: .; J gene: TRBJ2-7
CDR3 protein: CASSDRAGTGGYEQYF; CDR3 DNA: TGTGCCAGCAGCGACAGGGCCGGGACAGGGGGCTACGAGCAGTACTTC; V gene: TRBV7-2; D gene: TRBD1; clone size: .; J gene: TRBJ2-7
CDR3 protein: CASSSTSVNTGELFF; CDR3 DNA: TGTGCCAGCAGTTCGACTAGCGTGAACACCGGGGAGCTGTTTTTT; V gene: TRBV28; D gene: TRBD2; clone size: .; J gene: TRBJ2-2
CDR3 protein: CASSEERGGVSYQPQNF; CDR3 DNA: TGTGCCAGCAGTGAAGAGCGGGGGGGGGTGTCTTATCAGCCCCAGAATTTT; V gene: TRBV6-1; D gene: .; clone size: .; J gene: TRBJ1-5
CDR3 protein: CSVEDGVRSDVQFF; CDR3 DNA: TGCAGCGTTGAAGATGGCGTGAGAAGCGATGTGCAGTTCTTC; V gene: TRBV29-1; D gene: .; clone size: .; J gene: TRBJ2-1
CDR3 protein: CASSPVPGSNEQFF; CDR3 DNA: TGCGCCAGCAGCCCCGTGCCCGGGAGCAATGAGCAGTTCTTC; V gene: TRBV4-3; D gene: .; clone size: many; J gene: TRBJ2-1
CDR3 protein: CASSLDEFPQETQYF; CDR3 DNA: TGCGCCAGCAGCTTGGACGAGTTCCCCCAAGAGACCCAGTACTTC; V gene: TRBV5-1; D gene: .; clone size: many; J gene: TRBJ2-5
CDR3 protein: CSVAGGQGLSYEQYF; CDR3 DNA: TGCAGCGTTGCCGGTGGTCAGGGGCTGAGCTACGAGCAGTACTTC; V gene: TRBV29-1; D gene: .; clone size: many; J gene: TRBJ2-7
CDR3 protein: CSVVGTNGSERFF; CDR3 DNA: TGCAGCGTGGTGGGGACTAACGGGAGTGAGCGGTTCTTC; V gene: TRBV29-1; D gene: TRBD2; clone size: .; J gene: TRBJ2-1
CDR3 protein: CASTTNLQGQNTEAFF; CDR3 DNA: TGTGCCAGCACAACAAATCTACAGGGCCAAAACACTGAAGCTTTCTTT; V gene: TRBV4-2; D gene: .; clone size: .; J gene: TRBJ1-1
CDR3 protein: CASSRTGGMGYEQYF; CDR3 DNA: TGTGCCAGCAGCAGGACAGGGGGTATGGGGTACGAGCAGTACTTC; V gene: TRBV7-2; D gene: TRBD1; clone size: many; J gene: TRBJ2-7
CDR3 protein: CASSERRTFGYAF; CDR3 DNA: TGTGCCAGCAGTGAACGGCGAACGTTTGGTTACGCCTTC; V gene: TRBV6-1; D gene: .; clone size: .; J gene: TRBJ1-2
CDR3 protein: CASTEDSRIYEQYF; CDR3 DNA: TGTGCCAGCACCGAGGACAGTCGAATATACGAGCAGTACTTC; V gene: TRBV6-2/TRBV6-3; D gene: .; clone size: .; J gene: TRBJ2-7
CDR3 protein: CSARGVFGRRSTDTQYF; CDR3 DNA: TGCAGTGCTAGAGGGGTATTTGGGAGGCGCTCCACAGATACGCAGTATTTT; V gene: TRBV20-1; D gene: .; clone size: once; J gene: TRBJ2-3
CDR3 protein: CAGSPPFLAGLARDTQYF; CDR3 DNA: TGTGCCGGCAGTCCTCCCTTCCTAGCGGGACTTGCCAGAGATACGCAGTATTTT; V gene: TRBV12-3/TRBV12-4; D gene: TRBD2; clone size: .; J gene: TRBJ2-3
CDR3 protein: CASSRDYNTGELFF; CDR3 DNA: TGTGCCAGCAGTCGGGACTATAACACCGGGGAGCTGTTTTTT; V gene: TRBV12-3/TRBV12-4; D gene: TRBD2; clone size: many; J gene: TRBJ2-2